The 24 T cell receptor beta chains below were found in one sample sequenced in a study of blood T cell repertoires in COVID-19. Assay used: immunoSEQ multiplex PCR; TCRdb lists only in-frame clones, some missing. The profile shows about 280,000 clones, approximately 78% of them singletons. The sequenced sample was PBMCs or T cells enriched from blood (not recorded which). All receptors come from a man between 35 and 55 years old who had been exposed to COVID-19.

This chain joins TRBV7-9 and TRBJ1-5, with D possibly matching TRBD1 (6 bases). The CDR3 consists of 13 residues. Per the germline V gene, CDR1 is SEHNR and CDR2 is FQNEAQ (reference sequence). Between the trimmed V and J ends, which lost 2 bases and 4 bases, there was a span of 6 bases. Written as DNA, the CDR3 is TGTGCCAGCAGCTTACAGGGGAATCAGCCCCAGCATTTT. It encodes CASSLQGNQPQHF.

The chain is built from TRBV18 and TRBJ2-2, with 14 positions matching TRBD2. This CDR3 is 16 amino acids long. Trimming cost V 5 bases and J 8 bases; bases outside gene matches: 7. Germline CDR1 KGHSH, CDR2 LQKENI. The DNA of the CDR3 is TGTGCCAGCTCAACGGGACTAGCGGGAGTAGCGGGGGAGCTGTTTTTT. Encoded protein: CASSTGLAGVAGELFF.

The CDR3 sequence: CASSPGLAANTGELFF. The CDR3 region has the DNA TGTGCCAGCAGCCCCGGACTAGCGGCGAACACCGGGGAGCTGTTTTTT. The gene calls are TRBV3-1 (or the pseudogene TRBV3-2) and TRBJ2-2; 10 bases align to TRBD2. In germline, CDR1 is LGHDT, CDR2 YNNKEL (reference sequence). The ends lost 4 bases at V and 0 bases at J; junction bases unmatched: 2. The CDR3 is 16 residues long.

This sequence joins TRBV6-5 and TRBJ2-1, with 12 bases aligning to TRBD2. The germline V gene encodes CDR1 MNHEY and CDR2 SVGAGI. The CDR3 extends over 13 amino acids. With V trimmed by 8 bases and J by 8 bases, 4 bases remained unmatched. The CDR3 here is CASLTSGRHEQFF. In nucleotides, the CDR3 is TGTGCCAGCTTGACTAGCGGGAGACATGAGCAGTTCTTC.

The chain combines TRBV3-1 (or the pseudogene TRBV3-2) with TRBJ2-3, with 15 nucleotides matching TRBD2. Germline V CDR1 and CDR2: LGHDT, YNNKEL (reference sequence). The junction had 6 bases not matched to a gene; V was cut back by 1 base and J by 4 bases. The CDR3 has 18 amino acids. The CDR3 region is CASSQVGLAGGVPDTQYF. The CDR3 bases are TGTGCCAGCAGCCAAGTGGGACTAGCGGGAGGTGTACCAGATACGCAGTATTTT.

This chain uses TRBV28 with TRBJ1-1, with 9 bases that match TRBD1. In germline, CDR1 is MDHEN, CDR2 SYDVKM. V was pared by 3 bases and J by 4 bases, with 15 bases of the junction left unmatched. This CDR3 has 18 residues. The CDR3 spells CASSFLIIRTGVATEAFF. In nucleotides, the CDR3 is TGTGCCAGCAGTTTCCTCATAATCAGGACAGGGGTGGCCACTGAAGCTTTCTTT.

This clone was seen only once. CDR3 in amino acids: CASRGLAELARGEQFF. In DNA form, the CDR3 reads TGTGCCAGCCGGGGACTAGCGGAGTTAGCAAGAGGAGAGCAGTTCTTC. The chain is built from TRBV2 and TRBJ2-1, with TRBD2 identical over 11 bases. The CDR3 loop spans 16 amino acids. The trim removed 8 bases at V and 10 bases at J, leaving 16 bases unmatched. Germline CDR1 reads SNHLY; CDR2 reads FYNNEI.

V gene TRBV2 combines with J gene TRBJ2-2, with D possibly being TRBD1 (5 bases). This CDR3 comprises 15 residues. Trimming shortened V by 4 bases and J by 3 bases, and 12 bases separated the two germline ends. Per the germline V gene, CDR1 is SNHLY and CDR2 is FYNNEI. The DNA for the CDR3 is TGTGCCAGCAGTGGAGCCGACAGCTACACCGGGGAGCTGTTTTTT. This translates into CASSGADSYTGELFF.

The chain joins TRBV24-1 to TRBJ1-5; D is ambiguous. V gave up 6 bases and J gave up 4 bases, with 12 bases separating them. The CDR3 is made up of 14 amino acids. From germline, CDR1 is KGHDR and CDR2 SFDVKD. CDR3 protein: CATSLSGENQPQHF. CDR3 DNA: TGTGCCACCAGTCTATCCGGGGAAAATCAGCCCCAGCATTTT.

The chain uses TRBV6-5 and TRBJ1-1; D remains ambiguous. From germline, CDR1 is MNHEY and CDR2 SVGAGI. V lost 8 bases to trimming and J lost 3 bases, with 13 bases between them. CDR3 length: 13 amino acids. The CDR3 nucleotides read TGTGCCAGCCACTCAGGCCAGTACACTGAAGCTTTCTTT. This sequence encodes CASHSGQYTEAFF.

In DNA form, the CDR3 reads TGTGCCAGCGAACCGACAGGGTCGGATACGCAGTATTTT. Its protein product is CASEPTGSDTQYF. The chain uses TRBV6-5 and TRBJ2-3, with 7 bases matching TRBD1. Germline CDR1 is MNHEY and CDR2 is SVGAGI. CDR3 length equals 13 residues. Germline trimming cut 8 bases from V and 6 bases from J; bases unmatched to any gene: 8.

J is TRBJ2-7 and V is TRBV24-1; 14 nucleotides align to TRBD2. The germline V gene encodes CDR1 KGHDR and CDR2 SFDVKD. J was trimmed by 0 bases and V by 9 bases; bases with no gene match: 0. The CDR3 sequence is 14 residues long. The CDR3 nucleotides are TGTGCCACCGGGACTAGCGGGAGCTCCTACGAGCAGTACTTC. This translates into CATGTSGSSYEQYF.

V and J are TRBV7-6 and TRBJ2-3; D is perhaps TRBD2 (6 bases). CDR1 and CDR2 from the germline V gene are SGHVS and FNYEAQ. There are 17 residues in the CDR3. V lost 6 bases to trimming and J lost 3 bases, with 22 bases between them. The CDR3, as DNA: TGTGCCAGCAGGCAATCCCTAGCGACCGGGGTAACAGATACGCAGTATTTT. Its translation: CASRQSLATGVTDTQYF.

The genes are TRBV12-5 and TRBJ2-3; perhaps TRBD2 as D (6 bases). V was cut by 5 bases and J by 5 bases, with 14 bases left in between. CDR1 is LGHNT and CDR2 is FRNRAP in the germline V gene. The CDR3 spans 14 residues. The CDR3 region is CASGAGLPGDTQYF. Here the CDR3 DNA reads TGTGCTAGTGGTGCGGGACTGCCCGGAGATACGCAGTATTTT. Combining the CDR3 with reference TRBV12-5 and TRBJ2-3 gives the whole variable domain DARVTQTPRHKVTEMGQEVTMRCQPILGHNTVFWYRQTMMQGLELLAYFRNRAPLDDSGMPKDRFSAEMPDATLATLKIQPSEPRDSAVYFCASGAGLPGDTQYFGPGTRLTVL.

The CDR3 is CASGLILGRDTYEQYF. For the CDR3, the DNA is TGTGCTAGTGGTTTGATTCTGGGGAGGGATACCTACGAGCAGTACTTC. This chain uses TRBV12-5 with TRBJ2-7; 7 bases line up with TRBD2. This CDR3 has 16 amino acids. Germline CDR1 reads LGHNT; CDR2 reads FRNRAP. Trimming removed 2 bases from V and 2 bases from J; junction bases left unmatched: 9.

The rearrangement joins TRBV12-3 or TRBV12-4 to TRBJ2-2; D is unresolved. The CDR3 runs 13 residues. The germline V and J ends were trimmed by 11 bases and 6 bases, with 16 bases remaining between them. The CDR3 loop is CARPAVNSGELFF. The CDR3 DNA follows: TGTGCCCGTCCTGCCGTAAACTCCGGGGAGCTGTTTTTT.

This clone was counted ten times or more. The chain joins TRBV7-3 to TRBJ2-1, with TRBD1 identical over 9 bases. The V gene's germline CDR1 is SGHTA and CDR2 FQGTGA. V shed 6 bases and J 9 bases; nucleotides not matched to a gene: 6. This CDR3 has 13 residues. The CDR3 bases are TGTGCCAGCAGTAGGACAGGGGATTTTGAGCAGTTCTTC. It yields the protein CASSRTGDFEQFF. The full variable domain, in which reference TRBV7-3 and TRBJ2-1 provide the parts outside the CDR3, is GAGVSQTPSNKVTEKGKYVELRCDPISGHTALYWYRQSLGQGPEFLIYFQGTGAADDSGLPNDRFFAVRPEGSVSTLKIQRTERGDSAVYLCASSRTGDFEQFFGPGTRLTVL.

The rearrangement links TRBV4-2 to TRBJ2-2; 7 bases agree with TRBD2. CDR3 length: 19 amino acids. CDR1 is LGHNA and CDR2 is YNFKEQ in the germline V gene. With 0 bases clipped from V and 6 bases from J, the junction kept 16 bases outside the gene matches. The CDR3: CASSQDSGGWRLPPGELFF. CDR3 coding DNA: TGTGCCAGCAGCCAAGATTCGGGAGGATGGAGGCTGCCCCCCGGGGAGCTGTTTTTT.

This chain links TRBV7-2 with TRBJ1-2; 12 positions match TRBD1. After removal of 9 bases from V and 4 bases from J, the junction contained 9 bases not matched to a gene. The CDR3 covers 15 residues. Germline V gene data show CDR1 as SGHTA and CDR2 as FQGNSA. CDR3 sequence: CASRISGQGAYGYTF. CDR3 bases: TGTGCCAGTCGGATCTCGGGACAGGGGGCCTATGGCTACACCTTC.

The rearrangement joins TRBV19 to TRBJ2-7; 9 bases map to TRBD1. The V and J ends lost 3 bases and 0 bases, in that order; junction bases with no gene match: 15. Germline V gives CDR1 LNHDA, CDR2 SQIVND (reference sequence). The CDR3 runs to 19 residues. Here the CDR3 DNA reads TGTGCCAGTAGTATCCTCGGGACAGGGTTTCGGGCGGGCTCCTACGAGCAGTACTTC. Amino acid sequence: CASSILGTGFRAGSYEQYF. The entire variable domain, with the rest obtained from reference TRBV19 and TRBJ2-7, is as follows: DGGITQSPKYLFRKEGQNVTLSCEQNLNHDAMYWYRQDPGQGLRLIYYSQIVNDFQKGDIAEGYSVSREKKESFPLTVTSAQKNPTAFYLCASSILGTGFRAGSYEQYFGPGTRLTVT.

The chain uses TRBV6-5 and TRBJ2-7, with TRBD1 matching 10 bases. This CDR3 comprises 15 residues. Germline CDR1 MNHEY, CDR2 SVGAGI. J gave up 0 bases and V 6 bases, and 5 bases lay outside the gene matches. CDR3 sequence (DNA): TGTGCCAGCAGACCGGGACAGGGGACCTCCTACGAGCAGTACTTC. Translated: CASRPGQGTSYEQYF.

In its sample, this clone was seen a few times. J is TRBJ2-2 and V is TRBV11-2, with D hard to call. With 6 bases removed from V and 7 bases from J, the gap between germline ends came to 9 bases. The CDR3 has 12 residues. CDR1 and CDR2 from the germline V gene are SGHAT and FQNNGV. The DNA of the CDR3 is TGTGCCAGCAGACCAGTAATCGGGGAGCTGTTTTTT. Translated: CASRPVIGELFF.

The gene calls are TRBV3-1 (or the pseudogene TRBV3-2) and TRBJ2-2; TRBD2 agrees at 9 bases. The ends lost 4 bases at V and 6 bases at J; junction bases unmatched: 9. This CDR3 has 16 amino acids. Germline values: CDR1 LGHDT, CDR2 YNNKEL (reference sequence). The CDR3 sequence is CASSPRSSGSAGELFF. DNA for the CDR3: TGTGCCAGCAGCCCCCGTAGTAGCGGGAGCGCCGGGGAGCTGTTTTTT.

This rearrangement joins TRBV2 to TRBJ2-1; the D gene is possibly TRBD2 (5 bases). The CDR3 has 11 residues. Trimming removed 7 bases at V and 7 bases at J, with 8 bases between. Germline V gene sequence: CDR1 SNHLY, CDR2 FYNNEI. CDR3 DNA: TGTGCCAGCATGAAGCGGAATGAGCAGTTCTTC. Amino acids: CASMKRNEQFF. The whole variable domain, filled in from reference TRBV2 and TRBJ2-1, reads EPEVTQTPSHQVTQMGQEVILRCVPISNHLYFYWYRQILGQKVEFLVSFYNNEISEKSEIFDDQFSVERPDGSNFTLKIRSTKLEDSAMYFCASMKRNEQFFGPGTRLTVL.